The rows below give T cell receptor beta chains drawn from one sample of a study of cytomegalovirus exposure and HLA in healthy donors. Sequenced by immunoSEQ multiplex PCR; TCRdb stores in-frame clones only, minus some. The sample shows 150,000 or so clones, around 70% of them seen only once. The specimen was PBMCs. The receptors here all came from a male donor in good health and CMV-seronegative. CDR3s include the opening cysteine and the closing phenylalanine or tryptophan. A D gene is named only where the DNA matches it firmly. Clone size is not always given. Where it is, it says once, few, many or a class for expanded clones.

>.|TRBJ2-7|.|TRBV5-1
CASSGRGVSYEQYF
TGCGCCAGCAGCGGAAGGGGCGTCTCCTACGAGCAGTACTTC
>.|TRBJ2-7|.|TRBV6-5
CASEHTGEQYF
TGTGCCAGCGAGCATACGGGGGAGCAGTACTTC
>TRBD2|TRBJ2-3|.|TRBV2
CARGLAGGESTDTQYF
TGTGCCAGGGGACTAGCGGGGGGGGAAAGCACAGATACGCAGTATTTT
>TRBD2|TRBJ2-7|.|TRBV27
CASSSAGERYEQYF
TGTGCCAGCAGTTCAGCGGGAGAACGCTACGAGCAGTACTTC
>TRBD1|TRBJ2-2|.|TRBV27
CASSVDREGAGELFF
TGTGCCAGCAGTGTGGACAGGGAAGGGGCCGGGGAGCTGTTTTTT
>TRBD1|TRBJ2-1|.|TRBV7-9
CSSRHRGRSSYNEQFF
TGTTCCAGCAGACACAGGGGTAGAAGCTCCTACAATGAGCAGTTCTTC
>.|TRBJ2-1|.|TRBV21-1
CASTVSGSDPFYNEQFF
TGTGCCAGCACAGTGTCCGGTAGCGACCCGTTTTACAATGAGCAGTTCTTC
>.|TRBJ1-1|.|TRBV7-2
CASSFFPSLNTEAFF
TGTGCCAGCAGCTTCTTTCCCAGTCTGAACACTGAAGCTTTCTTT
>TRBD1|TRBJ2-5|.|TRBV18
CASSQDREETQYF
TGTGCCAGCTCACAGGACAGGGAAGAGACCCAGTACTTC
>.|TRBJ2-7|few|TRBV2
CASSTQGRVEQYF
TGTGCCAGCAGTACGCAGGGGAGGGTCGAGCAGTACTTC
>.|TRBJ2-1|once|TRBV7-3
CASSLDSSLPYNEQFF
TGTGCCAGCAGCCTGGACTCGTCACTCCCCTACAATGAGCAGTTCTTC
>.|TRBJ2-1|.|TRBV11-2
CASSLETVNEQFF
TGTGCCAGCAGCTTAGAGACAGTCAATGAGCAGTTCTTC